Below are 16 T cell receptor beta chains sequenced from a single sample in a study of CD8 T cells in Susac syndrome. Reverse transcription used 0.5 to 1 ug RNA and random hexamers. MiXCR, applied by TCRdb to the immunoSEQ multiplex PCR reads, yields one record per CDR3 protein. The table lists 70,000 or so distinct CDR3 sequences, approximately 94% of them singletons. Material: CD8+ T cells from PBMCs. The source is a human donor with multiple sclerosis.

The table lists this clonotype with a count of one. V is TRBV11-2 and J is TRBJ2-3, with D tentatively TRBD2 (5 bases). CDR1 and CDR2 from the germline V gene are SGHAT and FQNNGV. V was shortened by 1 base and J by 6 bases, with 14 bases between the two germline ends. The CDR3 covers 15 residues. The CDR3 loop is CASSLGWSSPDTQYF. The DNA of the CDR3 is TGTGCCAGCAGCTTAGGTTGGTCTAGCCCGGATACGCAGTATTTT.

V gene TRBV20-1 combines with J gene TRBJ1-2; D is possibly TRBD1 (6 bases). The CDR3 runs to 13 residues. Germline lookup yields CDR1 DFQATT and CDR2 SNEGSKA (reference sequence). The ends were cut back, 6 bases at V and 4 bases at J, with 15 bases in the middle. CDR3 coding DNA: TGCAGTGCCCCAGGGGAGGAGGGCTATGGCTACACCTTC. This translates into CSAPGEEGYGYTF.

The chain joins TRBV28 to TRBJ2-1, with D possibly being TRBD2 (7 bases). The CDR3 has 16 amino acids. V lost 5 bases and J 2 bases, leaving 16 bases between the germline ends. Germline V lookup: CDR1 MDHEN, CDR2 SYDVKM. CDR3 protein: CASSPREGGTYNEQFF. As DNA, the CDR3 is TGTGCCAGCAGTCCCAGGGAGGGGGGTACCTACAATGAGCAGTTCTTC. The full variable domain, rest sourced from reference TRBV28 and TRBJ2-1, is DVKVTQSSRYLVKRTGEKVFLECVQDMDHENMFWYRQDPGLGLRLIYFSYDVKMKEKGDIPEGYSVSREKKERFSLILESASTNQTSMYLCASSPREGGTYNEQFFGPGTRLTVL.

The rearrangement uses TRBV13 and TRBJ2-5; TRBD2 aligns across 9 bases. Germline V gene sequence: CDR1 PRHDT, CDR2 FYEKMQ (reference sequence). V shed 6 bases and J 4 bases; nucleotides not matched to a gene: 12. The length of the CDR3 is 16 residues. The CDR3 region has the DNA TGTGCCAGCAGTTCGTCAGCGGGGGGCGGCGGAGAGACCCAGTACTTC. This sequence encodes CASSSSAGGGGETQYF.

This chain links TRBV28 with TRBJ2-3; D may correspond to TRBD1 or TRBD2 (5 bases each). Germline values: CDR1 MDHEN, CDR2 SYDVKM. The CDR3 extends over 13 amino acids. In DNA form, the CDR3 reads TGTGCGTCGGGACCCCTCGGCACAGATACGCAGTATTTT. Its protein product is CASGPLGTDTQYF.

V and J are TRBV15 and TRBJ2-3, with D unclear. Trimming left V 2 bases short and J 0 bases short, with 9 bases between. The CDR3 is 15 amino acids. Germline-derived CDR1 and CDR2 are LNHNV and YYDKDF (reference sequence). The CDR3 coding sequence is TGTGCCACCAGCAGACAGGAGATGAGCACAGATACGCAGTATTTT. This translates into CATSRQEMSTDTQYF.

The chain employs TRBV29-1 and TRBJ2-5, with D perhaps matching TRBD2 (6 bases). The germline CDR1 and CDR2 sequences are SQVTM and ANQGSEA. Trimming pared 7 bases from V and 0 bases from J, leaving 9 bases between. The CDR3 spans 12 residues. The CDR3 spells CSAGGNQETQYF. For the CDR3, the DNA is TGCAGCGCTGGAGGGAACCAAGAGACCCAGTACTTC.

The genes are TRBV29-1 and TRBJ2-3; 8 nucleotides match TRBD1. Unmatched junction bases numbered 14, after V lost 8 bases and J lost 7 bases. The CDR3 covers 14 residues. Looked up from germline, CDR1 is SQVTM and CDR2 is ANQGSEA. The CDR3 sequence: CSTRGQENKNTQYF. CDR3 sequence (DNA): TGCAGCACCAGGGGGCAGGAGAATAAGAATACGCAGTATTTT.

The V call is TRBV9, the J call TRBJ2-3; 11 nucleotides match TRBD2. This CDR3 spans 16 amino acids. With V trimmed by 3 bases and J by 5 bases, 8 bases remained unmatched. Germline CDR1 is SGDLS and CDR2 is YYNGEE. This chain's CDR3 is CASSEELAGDKDTQYF. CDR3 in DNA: TGTGCCAGCAGCGAAGAACTAGCGGGGGATAAAGATACGCAGTATTTT.

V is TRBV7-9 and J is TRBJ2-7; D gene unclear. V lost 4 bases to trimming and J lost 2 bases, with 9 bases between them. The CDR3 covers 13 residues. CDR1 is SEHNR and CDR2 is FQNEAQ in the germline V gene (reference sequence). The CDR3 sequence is CASSSPRAYEQYF. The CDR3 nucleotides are TGTGCCAGCAGCTCCCCTCGGGCCTACGAGCAGTACTTC.

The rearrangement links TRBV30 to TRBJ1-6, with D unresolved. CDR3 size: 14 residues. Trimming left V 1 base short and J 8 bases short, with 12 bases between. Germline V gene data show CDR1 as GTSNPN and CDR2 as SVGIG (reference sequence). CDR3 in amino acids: CAWSDSDFDSPLHF. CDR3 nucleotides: TGTGCCTGGAGTGATAGCGACTTTGATTCACCCCTCCACTTT.

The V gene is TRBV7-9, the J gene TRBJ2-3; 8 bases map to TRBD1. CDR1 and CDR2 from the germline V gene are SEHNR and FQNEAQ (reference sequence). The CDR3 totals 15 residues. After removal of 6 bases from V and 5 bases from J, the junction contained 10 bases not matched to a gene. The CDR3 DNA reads TGTGCCAGCAGTCCCACGGACAGGGCCATAGATACGCAGTATTTT. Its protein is CASSPTDRAIDTQYF.

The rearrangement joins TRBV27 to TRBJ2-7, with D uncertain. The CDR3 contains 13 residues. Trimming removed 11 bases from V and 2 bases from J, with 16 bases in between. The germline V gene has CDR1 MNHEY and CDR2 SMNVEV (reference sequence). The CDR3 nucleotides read TGTGCCTCCCGACCCCCGCTAGCCTACGAGCAGTACTTC. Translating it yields CASRPPLAYEQYF.

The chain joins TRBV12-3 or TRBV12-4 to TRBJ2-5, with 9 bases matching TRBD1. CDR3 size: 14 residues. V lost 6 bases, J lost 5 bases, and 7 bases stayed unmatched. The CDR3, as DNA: TGTGCCAGCAGCCCACAGGGGGCGAAGGAGACCCAGTACTTC. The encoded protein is CASSPQGAKETQYF.

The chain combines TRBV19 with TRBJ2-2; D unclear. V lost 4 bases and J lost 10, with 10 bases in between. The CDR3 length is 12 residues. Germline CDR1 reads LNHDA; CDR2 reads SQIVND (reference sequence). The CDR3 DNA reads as TGTGCCAGTAGTACCCTAGGGCAGGAGCTGTTTTTT. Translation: CASSTLGQELFF.

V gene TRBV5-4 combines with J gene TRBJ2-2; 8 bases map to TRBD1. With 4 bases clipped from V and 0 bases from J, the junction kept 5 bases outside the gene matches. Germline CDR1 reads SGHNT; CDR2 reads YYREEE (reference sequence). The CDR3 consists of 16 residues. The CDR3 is CASSILDRANTGELFF. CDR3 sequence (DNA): TGTGCCAGCAGCATATTGGACAGGGCGAACACCGGGGAGCTGTTTTTT. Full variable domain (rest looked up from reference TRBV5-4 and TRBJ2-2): ETGVTQSPTHLIKTRGQQVTLRCSSQSGHNTVSWYQQALGQGPQFIFQYYREEENGRGNFPPRFSGLQFPNYSSELNVNALELDDSALYLCASSILDRANTGELFFGEGSRLTVL.